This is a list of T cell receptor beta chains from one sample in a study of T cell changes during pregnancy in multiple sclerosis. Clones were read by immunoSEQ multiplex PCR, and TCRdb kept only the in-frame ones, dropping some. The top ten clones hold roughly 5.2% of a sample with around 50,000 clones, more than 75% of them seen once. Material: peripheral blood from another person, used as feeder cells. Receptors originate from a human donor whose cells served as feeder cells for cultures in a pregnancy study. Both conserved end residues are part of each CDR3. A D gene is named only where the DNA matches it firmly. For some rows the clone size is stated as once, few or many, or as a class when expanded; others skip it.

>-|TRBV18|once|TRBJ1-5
CASSPEGGSNQPQHF
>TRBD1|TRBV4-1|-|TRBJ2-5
CASSPQSGGRWETQYF
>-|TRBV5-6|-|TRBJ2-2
CASSLIYPGELFF
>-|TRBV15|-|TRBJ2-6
CATSRDYRNSGANVLTF
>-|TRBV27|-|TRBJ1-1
CASSLTQNTEAFF
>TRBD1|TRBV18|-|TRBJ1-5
CASSPSTGGRQPQHF
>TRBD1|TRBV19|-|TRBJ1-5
CASTRTGDNQPQHF
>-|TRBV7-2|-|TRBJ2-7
CASSLAMAGDSYEQYF
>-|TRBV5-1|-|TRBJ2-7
CASSLPAGAGDEQYF
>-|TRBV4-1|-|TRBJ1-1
CASTPESGRAEAFF
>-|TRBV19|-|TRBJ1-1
CASSAQMNTEAFF
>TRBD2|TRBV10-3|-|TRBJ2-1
CAISEGTTDEQFF
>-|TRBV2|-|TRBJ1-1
CASSVGESTEAFF
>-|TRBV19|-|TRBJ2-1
CASSIAGMISKFF
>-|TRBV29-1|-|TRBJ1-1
CSAVPGLGEAFF
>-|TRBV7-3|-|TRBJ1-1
CASSLLRIPDEAFF
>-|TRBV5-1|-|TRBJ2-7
CASSLEREREQYF
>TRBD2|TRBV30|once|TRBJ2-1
CAWTRLAGEDEQFF
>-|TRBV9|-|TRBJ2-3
CASSVGVGDTQYF
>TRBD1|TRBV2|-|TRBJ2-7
CASTNRGPSYEQYF
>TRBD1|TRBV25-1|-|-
CASSVYPGTEVYEQYF
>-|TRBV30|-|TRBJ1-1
CAWIRDGPTEAFF
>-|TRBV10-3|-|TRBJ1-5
CAISEGTQPQHF
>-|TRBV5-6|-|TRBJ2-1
CASSLFYYNEQFF
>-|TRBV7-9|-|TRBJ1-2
CASSPSGIANYGYTF